This T cell receptor (beta chain) was recorded in a study of T cell responses to AZD1222 COVID-19 vaccine. Germline V gives CDR1 MDHEN, CDR2 SYDVKM. The ends were cut back, 2 bases at V and 1 base at J, with 8 bases in the middle. This CDR3 has 14 amino acids. TCRdb's copy holds only in-frame clones and misses some; the assay was immunoSEQ multiplex PCR. This sample has under 95,000 clones, with about nine tenths found just once. J is TRBJ1-1 and V is TRBV28; D is uncertain. Sequenced material: peripheral blood, taken on day 0 of AZD1222 vaccination. This sequence originates from an adult in good health. For the CDR3, the DNA is TGTGCCAGCAGTTTAGTACAGAAGAACACTGAAGCTTTCTTT. Translating gives CASSLVQKNTEAFF.